The 21 T cell receptor beta chains below come from one sample, sequenced in a study of response to subunit inactivated influenza vaccine. MiXCR, applied by TCRdb to the RT-PCR reads, yields one record per CDR3 protein. The data show hundreds of thousands of distinct CDR3 sequences, around 13% seen once. Sequencing used PBMCs from blood, obtained around 14 days before vaccination. All receptors come from a man aged 50 to 60 who received an inactivated influenza vaccine.

The gene calls are TRBV7-2 and TRBJ2-2, with TRBD2 identical over 8 bases. The germline CDR1 and CDR2 sequences are SGHTA and FQGNSA. Germline trimming cut 8 bases from V and 7 bases from J; bases unmatched to any gene: 9. The CDR3 totals 14 residues. CDR3 DNA: TGTGCCAGCGCGGGACTAGTAACAGGCGGGGAGCTGTTTTTT. Translated, it gives CASAGLVTGGELFF.

This clonotype was detected only a few times. The rearrangement uses TRBV27 and TRBJ1-5; D remains unclear. The CDR3 sequence is 15 residues long. Trimming removed 0 bases from V and 4 bases from J, with 10 bases in between. Germline lookup yields CDR1 MNHEY and CDR2 SMNVEV (reference sequence). The CDR3 DNA reads TGTGCCAGCAGTTTATCGAACGCCCGGAATCAGCCCCAGCATTTT. Translation: CASSLSNARNQPQHF.

This rearrangement joins TRBV28 to TRBJ1-1; D may be TRBD1 (5 bases). This CDR3 region has 16 residues. Germline V gene data show CDR1 as MDHEN and CDR2 as SYDVKM. V lost 5 bases and J lost 0, with 16 bases in between. The CDR3 region is CASSLMGGAVNTEAFF. The CDR3 DNA reads as TGTGCCAGCAGTCTGATGGGTGGGGCAGTGAACACTGAAGCTTTCTTT.

Regarding this clonotype: The junction departs from the called germline gene at one end, perhaps through a read error. CDR3 residues: CASSPMKTGDLFF. The CDR3 region has the DNA TGTGCCAGCTCACCAATGAAGACCGGGGATCTGTTTTTT. V usage is TRBV18 and J usage is TRBJ2-2; D possibly corresponds to TRBD2 (5 bases). CDR3 length: 13 amino acids. CDR1 is KGHSH and CDR2 is LQKENI in the germline V gene.

This clonotype was detected only a few times. This chain connects TRBV6-5 to TRBJ2-3; D gene unclear. The length of the CDR3 is 13 residues. Trimming removed 4 bases at V and 3 bases at J, with 8 bases between. Germline V lookup: CDR1 MNHEY, CDR2 SVGAGI. The CDR3: CASSSTSTDTQYF. CDR3 DNA: TGTGCCAGCAGTTCCACCAGTACAGATACGCAGTATTTT.

This clonotype was observed a few times. The rearrangement uses TRBV12-3 or TRBV12-4 and TRBJ1-5, with D hard to call. CDR3 size: 13 residues. V lost 8 bases, J lost 7 bases, and 15 bases lay in between. The CDR3 DNA follows: TGTGCCAGCCGGTCTATGGGTACACAGCCCCAGCATTTT. Translated, it gives CASRSMGTQPQHF.

The J gene is TRBJ2-1, the V gene TRBV4-3, with 9 bases fitting TRBD1. V lost 0 bases and J lost 7; bases outside the gene matches: 10. CDR1 LGHNA and CDR2 YSLEER come from the germline V gene. The CDR3 consists of 17 residues. CDR3 nucleotides: TGCGCCAGCAGCCAAGATATGACAGGGGGAGTCAGGAATGAGCAGTTCTTC. Translation: CASSQDMTGGVRNEQFF.

This clonotype was observed a few times. The rearrangement links TRBV7-2 to TRBJ2-3; 7 positions agree with TRBD2. The ends lost 1 base at V and 4 bases at J; junction bases unmatched: 8. The CDR3 is 16 residues long. The V gene's germline CDR1 is SGHTA and CDR2 FQGNSA. The CDR3 here is CASSLGGGRRADTQYF. In DNA, the CDR3 is TGTGCCAGCAGCTTAGGGGGGGGGAGGAGGGCAGATACGCAGTATTTT.

The sample holds many counts of this clonotype. The J gene is TRBJ2-7, the V gene TRBV12-3 or TRBV12-4; D is undetermined. The CDR3 sequence is 13 residues long. The germline V and J ends were trimmed by 6 bases and 3 bases, with 12 bases remaining between them. The CDR3 loop reads CASRHVHSYEQYF. The DNA for the CDR3 is TGTGCCAGCAGACACGTACACAGCTACGAGCAGTACTTC.

The chain is built from TRBV9 and TRBJ1-1; D might be TRBD1 (5 bases). CDR3 length: 13 amino acids. Germline V lookup: CDR1 SGDLS, CDR2 YYNGEE. Trimming left V 2 bases short and J 11 bases short, with 16 bases between. The CDR3 spells CASSVGRAGAAFF. The CDR3 DNA reads as TGTGCCAGCAGCGTGGGACGGGCCGGGGCGGCTTTCTTT.

This clonotype has just a few counts. The gene calls are TRBV5-1 and TRBJ2-2, with D tentatively TRBD1 (5 bases). Looked up from germline, CDR1 is SGHRS and CDR2 is YFSETQ. The germline V and J ends were trimmed by 6 bases and 0 bases, with 9 bases remaining between them. There are 14 residues in the CDR3. CDR3 sequence (DNA): TGCGCCAGCAAATTGACAGCGAACACCGGGGAGCTGTTTTTT. It codes for CASKLTANTGELFF.

The rearrangement joins TRBV20-1 to TRBJ2-7; 9 nucleotides align to TRBD2. The CDR3 length is 14 residues. The germline gives CDR1 DFQATT, CDR2 SNEGSKA (reference sequence). The junction had 8 bases not matched to a gene; V was cut back by 6 bases and J by 2 bases. The CDR3 loop is CSAPGTSRPYEQYF. The CDR3 DNA reads as TGCAGTGCGCCCGGGACTAGCCGCCCCTACGAGCAGTACTTC.

A few counts support this clonotype. The chain joins TRBV12-3 or TRBV12-4 to TRBJ1-2; the match to TRBD1 covers 7 bases. The ends lost 4 bases at V and 4 bases at J; junction bases unmatched: 12. The CDR3 extends over 16 amino acids. The CDR3 DNA is TGTGCCAGCAGTTCAACCTCGGGACAGAATACCTATGGCTACACCTTC. It encodes CASSSTSGQNTYGYTF.

This clonotype has more than one count but fewer than ten. The genes are TRBV11-2 and TRBJ1-4, with D hard to call. The germline V and J ends were trimmed by 4 bases and 6 bases, with 9 bases remaining between them. The length of the CDR3 is 13 residues. CDR1 is SGHAT and CDR2 is FQNNGV in the germline V gene. The CDR3 reads CASSSVSDEKLFF. In DNA form, the CDR3 reads TGTGCCAGCAGCTCCGTTTCGGATGAAAAACTGTTTTTT.

The V call is TRBV18, the J call TRBJ2-3; tentatively, D is TRBD1 or TRBD2 (6 bases each). This CDR3 region has 14 residues. Germline lookup yields CDR1 KGHSH and CDR2 LQKENI. V lost 5 bases to trimming and J lost 5 bases, with 14 bases between them. The CDR3 nucleotides read TGTGCCAGCTCAGCCGGGGGCTCCGGAGATACGCAGTATTTT. Translated: CASSAGGSGDTQYF. Full variable domain (missing parts from reference TRBV18 and TRBJ2-3): NAGVMQNPRHLVRRRGQEARLRCSPMKGHSHVYWYRQLPEEGLKFMVYLQKENIIDESGMPKERFSAEFPKEGPSILRIQQVVRGDSAAYFCASSAGGSGDTQYFGPGTRLTVL.

This clonotype was observed a handful of times. The chain links TRBV7-9 to TRBJ1-2; 8 bases fit TRBD1. The CDR3 has 13 residues. From germline, CDR1 is SEHNR and CDR2 FQNEAQ (reference sequence). Losses at the gene ends were 5 bases for V and 6 bases for J; bases not matched to a gene: 5. The CDR3 loop is CASSPRQGNGYTF. In DNA, the CDR3 is TGTGCCAGCAGCCCCAGACAGGGGAATGGCTACACCTTC.

This clonotype was seen only a few times. The rearrangement uses TRBV6-1 and TRBJ2-1, with D unclear. CDR3 length: 15 residues. The ends were cut back, 5 bases at V and 0 bases at J, with 11 bases in the middle. Germline V gives CDR1 MNHNS, CDR2 SASEGT. The CDR3 here is CASSITTSSYNEQFF. The CDR3 DNA is TGTGCCAGCAGTATTACAACGAGCTCCTACAATGAGCAGTTCTTC.

The chain combines TRBV18 with TRBJ2-6; D possibly corresponds to TRBD2 (6 bases). Germline-derived CDR1 and CDR2 are KGHSH and LQKENI. Trimming cost V 4 bases and J 0 bases, with 10 bases left between them. The CDR3 runs to 16 residues. The CDR3 protein is CASSHPGGSGANVLTF. Here the CDR3 DNA reads TGTGCCAGCTCACATCCCGGGGGCTCTGGGGCCAACGTCCTGACTTTC. Full variable domain (rest looked up from reference TRBV18 and TRBJ2-6): NAGVMQNPRHLVRRRGQEARLRCSPMKGHSHVYWYRQLPEEGLKFMVYLQKENIIDESGMPKERFSAEFPKEGPSILRIQQVVRGDSAAYFCASSHPGGSGANVLTFGAGSRLTVL.

This clonotype was found many times. Written as DNA, the CDR3 is TGCAGTGCTAGAGAGACAGCGGGAGTAGAGACCCAGTACTTC. This translates into CSARETAGVETQYF. V is TRBV20-1 and J is TRBJ2-5; 8 positions agree with TRBD2. CDR1 is DFQATT and CDR2 is SNEGSKA in the germline V gene (reference sequence). This CDR3 is 14 amino acids long. Trimming took 0 bases from V and 4 from J; bases not matched to a gene: 4.

The chain joins TRBV5-1 to TRBJ2-7; D perhaps matches TRBD2 (6 bases). The CDR3 covers 15 residues. Trimming cost V 0 bases and J 6 bases, with 16 bases left between them. Germline lookup yields CDR1 SGHRS and CDR2 YFSETQ. The CDR3 bases are TGCGCCAGCAGCTTGGTGGGGGGAACCCCGGCCGAGCAGTACTTC. Translated, it gives CASSLVGGTPAEQYF. Full variable domain (remainder filled in from reference TRBV5-1 and TRBJ2-7): KAGVTQTPRYLIKTRGQQVTLSCSPISGHRSVSWYQQTPGQGLQFLFEYFSETQRNKGNFPGRFSGRQFSNSRSEMNVSTLELGDSALYLCASSLVGGTPAEQYFGPGTRLTVT.

CDR3 bases: TGTGCCAGCAGCTCTCGACTAGGGGTCAATGAGCAGTTCTTC. This sequence encodes CASSSRLGVNEQFF. The chain recombines TRBV7-2 with TRBJ2-1; D perhaps matches TRBD2 (6 bases). CDR1 is SGHTA and CDR2 is FQGNSA in the germline V gene. CDR3 length equals 14 residues. V was trimmed by 4 bases and J by 6 bases, leaving 13 bases between them.